Here is one T cell receptor (beta chain) with its context. Its antigen remains unidentified. Time point meaning: week 35, safety follow-up. Mutant IDH1 20-mer peptide, at 300 ug, made up each vaccine dose, with topical imiquimod. The repertoire was sequenced with immunoSEQ multiplex PCR; TCRdb's copy has only in-frame clones and lacks some. The sample consists of 45,000 or so clones, about 76% of them appearing once. This sample was included in a study of a mutant IDH1 vaccine in newly diagnosed glioma. Study summary: Vaccines were begun 4-6 weeks after radiotherapy alone, or with temozolomide cycles. Study findings and constraints: Pseudoprogression appears to have had no connection to changes in top peripheral T cell clonotypes.

With 3 bases removed from V and 0 bases from J, the gap between germline ends came to 18 bases. Per germline, CDR1 SEHNR and CDR2 FQNEAQ (reference sequence). This CDR3 contains 19 residues. The rearrangement joins TRBV7-9 to TRBJ1-6; no clear D gene. The TCR was taken from a woman aged 40 to 50 with glioma. Some clones in this sample may be carry-over from other donors' samples. This material consisted of PBMCs, taken from a glioma patient whose treatment included an IDH1 peptide vaccine. The CDR3, as DNA: TGTGCCAGCAGCTTGAGTCTATTAAGAGGGAGCTCCTATAATTCACCCCTCCACTTT. This translates into CASSLSLLRGSSYNSPLHF.